This T cell receptor beta chain was sequenced for a study of cytomegalovirus exposure and HLA in healthy donors. PCR amplification relied on 60 Vbeta primers (plus 13 Jbeta primers). TCRdb keeps only in-frame clones here, not all; method: immunoSEQ multiplex PCR. The table shows fewer than 150,000 clones, with 70% to 80% occurring only once. V lost 2 bases and J lost 2; bases outside the gene matches: 3. The CDR3 has 16 amino acids. Germline lookup yields CDR1 MNHEY and CDR2 SMNVEV (reference sequence). Sequences were obtained from PBMCs. The clonotype comes from a woman aged 25-40 years in good health and CMV-seropositive. The V call is TRBV27, the J call TRBJ2-3; 11 nucleotides match TRBD2. CDR3 DNA sequence: TGTGCCAGCAGTTTAACTAGCGGGGGAAACACAGATACGCAGTATTTT. It yields the protein CASSLTSGGNTDTQYF.